This record covers a single T cell receptor beta chain. The antigen is undetermined. Only in-frame clones appear in the TCRdb table, and some are missing; sequencing was by immunoSEQ multiplex PCR. The sample has 25,000 to 30,000 clones; approximately 78% are singletons. The record originates from a study of a mutant IDH1 vaccine in newly diagnosed glioma. Study-level background: It was radiotherapy, temozolomide, or both that patients received previously, with most receiving both.

Time point specified: week 23, last vaccination. Topical imiquimod accompanied each vaccine dose, which consisted of 300 ug of mutant IDH1 20-mer peptide. New WHO grade 3 or 4 astrocytomas that were IDH1-mutant and ATRX-lost occurred in the donors. Germline V CDR1 and CDR2: SQVTM, ANQGSEA. V gave up 4 bases and J gave up 7 bases, with 13 bases separating them. The CDR3 length is 13 residues. The sequences come from PBMCs, collected from a glioma patient whose treatment included an IDH1 peptide vaccine. The chain carries TRBV29-1 and TRBJ2-2, with a possible D match to TRBD1 (7 bases). The clonotype was recovered from a woman aged 25 to 39 with glioma. As DNA, the CDR3 is TGCAGCGTTGTGACAGGGAGGATCGGGGAGCTGTTTTTT. Its translation: CSVVTGRIGELFF.